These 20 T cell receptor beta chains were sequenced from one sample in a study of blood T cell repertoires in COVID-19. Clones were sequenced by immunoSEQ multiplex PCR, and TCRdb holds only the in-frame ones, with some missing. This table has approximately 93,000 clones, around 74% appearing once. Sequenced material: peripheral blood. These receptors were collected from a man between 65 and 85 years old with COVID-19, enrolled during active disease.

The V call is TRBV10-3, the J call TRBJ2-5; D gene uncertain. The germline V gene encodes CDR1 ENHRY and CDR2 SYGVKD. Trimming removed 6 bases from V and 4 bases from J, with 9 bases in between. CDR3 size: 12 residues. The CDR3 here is CAISPPGETQYF. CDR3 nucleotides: TGTGCCATCAGCCCACCGGGAGAGACCCAGTACTTC.

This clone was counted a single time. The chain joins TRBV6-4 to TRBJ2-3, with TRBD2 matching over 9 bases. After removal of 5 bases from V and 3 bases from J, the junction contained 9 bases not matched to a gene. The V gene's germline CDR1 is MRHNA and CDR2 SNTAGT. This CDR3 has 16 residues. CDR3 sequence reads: CASSPTRGRATDTQYF. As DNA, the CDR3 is TGTGCCAGCAGTCCTACACGCGGGAGGGCGACAGATACGCAGTATTTT.

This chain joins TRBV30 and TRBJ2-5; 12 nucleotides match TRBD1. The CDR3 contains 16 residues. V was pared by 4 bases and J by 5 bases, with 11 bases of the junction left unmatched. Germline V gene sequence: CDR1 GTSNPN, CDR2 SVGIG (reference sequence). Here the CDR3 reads CAWMYQGQGARETQYF. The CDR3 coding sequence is TGTGCCTGGATGTATCAGGGACAGGGGGCCAGGGAGACCCAGTACTTC. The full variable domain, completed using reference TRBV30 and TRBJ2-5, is SQTIHQWPATLVQPVGSPLSLECTVEGTSNPNLYWYRQAAGRGLQLLFYSVGIGQISSEVPQNLSASRPQDRQFILSSKKLLLSDSGFYLCAWMYQGQGARETQYFGPGTRLLVL.

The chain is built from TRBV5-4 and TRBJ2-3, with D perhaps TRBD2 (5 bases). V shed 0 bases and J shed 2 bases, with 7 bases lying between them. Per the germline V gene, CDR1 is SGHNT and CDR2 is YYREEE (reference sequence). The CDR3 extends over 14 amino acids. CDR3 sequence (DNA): TGTGCCAGCAGCTTGGGGGGAGACACAGATACGCAGTATTTT. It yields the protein CASSLGGDTDTQYF.

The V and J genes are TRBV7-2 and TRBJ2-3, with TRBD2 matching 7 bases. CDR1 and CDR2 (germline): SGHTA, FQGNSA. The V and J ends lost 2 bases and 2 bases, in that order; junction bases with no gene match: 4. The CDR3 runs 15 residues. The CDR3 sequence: CASSLMGLPTDTQYF. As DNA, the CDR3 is TGTGCCAGCAGCTTAATGGGACTACCCACAGATACGCAGTATTTT.

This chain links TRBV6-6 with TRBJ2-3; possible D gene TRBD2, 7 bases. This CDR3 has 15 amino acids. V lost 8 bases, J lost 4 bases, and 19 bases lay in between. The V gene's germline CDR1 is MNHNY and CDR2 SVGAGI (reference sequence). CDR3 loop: CASRTRKGGADTQYF. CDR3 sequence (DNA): TGTGCCAGCCGTACAAGGAAAGGGGGGGCAGATACGCAGTATTTT.

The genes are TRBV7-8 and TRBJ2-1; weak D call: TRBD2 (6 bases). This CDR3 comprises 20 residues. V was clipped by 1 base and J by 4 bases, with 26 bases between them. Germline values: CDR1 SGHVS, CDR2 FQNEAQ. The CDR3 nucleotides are TGTGCCAGCAGCTTAGTAGGTGAGACTAGTTCTTCGCACCATTACAATGAGCAGTTCTTC. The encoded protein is CASSLVGETSSSHHYNEQFF.

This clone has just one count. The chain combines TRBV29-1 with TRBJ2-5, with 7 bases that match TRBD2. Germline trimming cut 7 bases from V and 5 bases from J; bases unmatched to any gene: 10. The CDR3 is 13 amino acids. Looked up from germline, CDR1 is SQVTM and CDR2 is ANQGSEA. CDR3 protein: CSGWGGSLETQYF. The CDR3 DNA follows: TGCAGCGGTTGGGGGGGATCCCTCGAGACCCAGTACTTC.

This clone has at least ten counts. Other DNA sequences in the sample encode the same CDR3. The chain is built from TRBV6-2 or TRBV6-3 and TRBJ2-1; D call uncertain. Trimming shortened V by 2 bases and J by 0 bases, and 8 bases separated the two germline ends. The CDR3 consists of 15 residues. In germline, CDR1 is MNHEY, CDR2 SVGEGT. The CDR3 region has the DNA TGTGCCAGCAGTTACGGGCCGAGCTCCTACAATGAGCAGTTCTTC. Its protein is CASSYGPSSYNEQFF.

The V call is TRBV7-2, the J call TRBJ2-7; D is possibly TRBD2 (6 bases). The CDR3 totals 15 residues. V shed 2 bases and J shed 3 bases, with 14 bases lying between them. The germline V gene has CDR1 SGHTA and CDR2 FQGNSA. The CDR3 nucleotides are TGTGCCAGCAGCTTATCCCCTAGCGCGATCTACGAGCAGTACTTC. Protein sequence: CASSLSPSAIYEQYF.

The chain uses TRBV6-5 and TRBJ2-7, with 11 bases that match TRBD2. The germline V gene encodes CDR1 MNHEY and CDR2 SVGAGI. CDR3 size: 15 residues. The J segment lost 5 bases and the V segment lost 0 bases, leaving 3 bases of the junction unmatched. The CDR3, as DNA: TGTGCCAGCAGTTACTCAACTAGCGGGAGCAACGAGCAGTACTTC. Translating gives CASSYSTSGSNEQYF.

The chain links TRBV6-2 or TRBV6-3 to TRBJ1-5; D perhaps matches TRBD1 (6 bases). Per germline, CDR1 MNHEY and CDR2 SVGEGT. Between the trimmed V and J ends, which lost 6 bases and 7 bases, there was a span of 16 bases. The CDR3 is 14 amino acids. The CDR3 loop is CASSKEGGFQPQHF. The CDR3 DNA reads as TGTGCCAGCAGCAAGGAGGGGGGGTTCCAGCCCCAGCATTTT.

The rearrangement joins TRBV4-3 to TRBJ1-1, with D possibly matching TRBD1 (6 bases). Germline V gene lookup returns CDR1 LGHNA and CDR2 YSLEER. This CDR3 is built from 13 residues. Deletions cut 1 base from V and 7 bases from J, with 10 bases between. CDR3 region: CASSQVVQGEAFF. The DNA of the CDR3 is TGCGCCAGCAGCCAAGTTGTACAGGGTGAAGCTTTCTTT.

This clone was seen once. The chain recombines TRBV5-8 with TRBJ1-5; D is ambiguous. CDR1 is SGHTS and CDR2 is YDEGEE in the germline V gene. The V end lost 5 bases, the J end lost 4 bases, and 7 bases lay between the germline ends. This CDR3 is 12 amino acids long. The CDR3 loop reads CASSFLNQPQHF. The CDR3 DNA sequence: TGTGCCAGCAGTTTTCTAAATCAGCCCCAGCATTTT.

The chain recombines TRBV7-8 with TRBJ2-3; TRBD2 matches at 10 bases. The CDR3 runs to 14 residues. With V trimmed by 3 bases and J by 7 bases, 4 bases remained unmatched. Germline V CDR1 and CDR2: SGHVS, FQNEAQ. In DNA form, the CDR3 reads TGTGCCAGCAGCTTTAGCACTAGCGGGAATACGCAGTATTTT. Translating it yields CASSFSTSGNTQYF.

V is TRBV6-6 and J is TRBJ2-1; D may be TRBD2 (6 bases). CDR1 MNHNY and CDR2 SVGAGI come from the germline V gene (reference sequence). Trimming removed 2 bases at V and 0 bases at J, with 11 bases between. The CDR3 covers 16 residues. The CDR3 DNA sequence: TGTGCCAGCAGTTACGTGGGGAGGAGCTCCTACAATGAGCAGTTCTTC. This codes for CASSYVGRSSYNEQFF.

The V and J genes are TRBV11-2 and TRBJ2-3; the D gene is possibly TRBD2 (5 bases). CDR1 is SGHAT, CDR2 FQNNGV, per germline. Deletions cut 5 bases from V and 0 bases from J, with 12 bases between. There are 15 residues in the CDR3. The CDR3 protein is CASSPGGGSTDTQYF. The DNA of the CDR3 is TGTGCCAGCAGCCCCGGAGGAGGTAGCACAGATACGCAGTATTTT. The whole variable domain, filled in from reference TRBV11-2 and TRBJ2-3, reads EAGVAQSPRYKIIEKRQSVAFWCNPISGHATLYWYQQILGQGPKLLIQFQNNGVVDDSQLPKDRFSAERLKGVDSTLKIQPAKLEDSAVYLCASSPGGGSTDTQYFGPGTRLTVL.

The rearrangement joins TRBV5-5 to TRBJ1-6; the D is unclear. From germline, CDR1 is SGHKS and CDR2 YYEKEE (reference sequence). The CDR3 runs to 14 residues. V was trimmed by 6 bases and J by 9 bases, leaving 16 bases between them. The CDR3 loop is CASNVGEGGSPLHF. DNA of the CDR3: TGTGCCAGCAATGTGGGTGAGGGAGGTTCACCCCTCCACTTT. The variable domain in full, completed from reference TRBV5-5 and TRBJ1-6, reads DAGVTQSPTHLIKTRGQQVTLRCSPISGHKSVSWYQQVLGQGPQFIFQYYEKEERGRGNFPDRFSARQFPNYSSELNVNALLLGDSALYLCASNVGEGGSPLHFGNGTRLTVT.

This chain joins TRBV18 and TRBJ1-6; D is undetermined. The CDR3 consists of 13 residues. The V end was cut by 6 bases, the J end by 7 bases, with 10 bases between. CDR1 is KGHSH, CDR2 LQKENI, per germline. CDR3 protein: CASSTGRNSPLHF. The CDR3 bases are TGTGCCAGCTCCACGGGTAGGAATTCACCCCTCCACTTT.

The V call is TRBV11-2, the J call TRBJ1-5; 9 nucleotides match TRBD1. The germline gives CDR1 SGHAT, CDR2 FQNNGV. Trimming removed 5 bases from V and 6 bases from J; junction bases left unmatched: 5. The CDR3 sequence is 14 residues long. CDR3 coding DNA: TGTGCCAGCAGCGAGGGACAGGGATTTCAGCCCCAGCATTTT. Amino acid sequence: CASSEGQGFQPQHF.